The sample holds many counts of the clone carrying this T cell receptor (beta chain). Antigen unknown. The sample belongs to a study of T cells in Graves' hyperthyroidism and ophthalmopathy. The CDR3 regions of TCR beta were amplified from RNA transcripts. The TCR CDR3 was amplified in a first-round RT-PCR using the HTBI primer set. TCRdb fed the multiplex PCR reads into MiXCR, producing one record per CDR3 protein. The sample has about 640,000 distinct CDR3 sequences, less than 25% seen once. Study-wide results and caveats: Also found in blood were most expanded thyroid clonotypes above 0.001. Classification by a 13 V-J model distinguished ophthalmopathy from stable hyperthyroidism.

The CDR3 loop spans 16 amino acids. V lost 5 bases and J lost 5; bases outside the gene matches: 7. Germline CDR1 and CDR2: SEHNR and FQNEAQ (reference sequence). The sequence came from a young man with Graves' ophthalmopathy. The chain uses TRBV7-9 and TRBJ2-5; 14 bases line up with TRBD2. The sequencing sample was made of blood. The CDR3 DNA is TGTGCCAGCAGCCCAGGGACTAGCGGGAGAGGGGAGACCCAGTACTTC. Translating it yields CASSPGTSGRGETQYF.